One sample yielded the 29 T cell receptor beta chains listed below, sequenced in a study of CD8 T cells in ankylosing spondylitis. One entry per CDR3 protein results from TCRdb running MiXCR on the 5' RACE reads. The sample gives over 450,000 distinct CDR3 sequences, roughly 12% of which show up once; 6.5% to 7% is in the top ten. Antigens for these TCRs are unknown. Notes on the study in general: Several highly homologous variants made up a TCR beta motif that seemed to typify ankylosing spondylitis blood.

The sequenced material came from blood, either unsorted or a sorted T cell fraction (not recorded which). Receptors were obtained from a male donor with ankylosing spondylitis.

There are many counts of this clonotype. The chain combines TRBV7-8 with TRBJ2-7; D ambiguous. Trimming shortened V by 5 bases and J by 4 bases, and 6 bases separated the two germline ends. Per the germline V gene, CDR1 is SGHVS and CDR2 is FQNEAQ. This CDR3 comprises 11 residues. The CDR3 protein is CASSLYYEQYF. The CDR3 bases are TGTGCCAGCAGCCTTTATTACGAGCAGTACTTC. The full variable domain, rest sourced from reference TRBV7-8 and TRBJ2-7, is GAGVSQSPRYKVAKRGQDVALRCDPISGHVSLFWYQQALGQGPEFLTYFQNEAQLDKSGLPSDRFFAERPEGSVSTLKIQRTQQEDSAVYLCASSLYYEQYFGPGTRLTVT.

This clonotype has just a few counts. The CDR3 protein is CASSSRGRTYGYTF. DNA for the CDR3: TGTGCCAGCAGCTCTAGGGGCAGAACATATGGCTACACCTTC. The gene calls are TRBV4-2 and TRBJ1-2; D might be TRBD1 (5 bases). Per germline, CDR1 LGHNA and CDR2 YNFKEQ. The V gene lost 5 bases and the J gene lost 5 bases, with 15 bases spanning the gap. This CDR3 contains 14 residues.

This clonotype has at least ten counts. V gene TRBV2 combines with J gene TRBJ2-4, with D perhaps matching TRBD2 (6 bases). Trimming left V 6 bases short and J 8 bases short, with 14 bases between. CDR3 length: 13 amino acids. Per the germline V gene, CDR1 is SNHLY and CDR2 is FYNNEI. The CDR3: CASSLGRVDIQYF. In nucleotides, the CDR3 is TGTGCCAGCAGCCTCGGGAGAGTGGACATTCAGTACTTC.

In its sample, this clonotype was seen once. The V and J genes are TRBV6-5 and TRBJ2-7; D is undetermined. Trimming pared 0 bases from V and 0 bases from J, leaving 6 bases between. The CDR3 loop spans 14 amino acids. The germline CDR1 and CDR2 sequences are MNHEY and SVGAGI. As DNA, the CDR3 is TGTGCCAGCAGTTACTCGGGTAGCTCCTACGAGCAGTACGTC. As protein: CASSYSGSSYEQYV.

This chain joins TRBV29-1 and TRBJ2-5; D call uncertain. Trimming stripped 3 bases from V and 5 bases from J, with 19 bases between. This CDR3 spans 15 amino acids. The V gene's germline CDR1 is SQVTM and CDR2 ANQGSEA. For the CDR3, the DNA is TGCAGCGTTGACAAATTCTCAAAGGGTTACGAGACCCAGTACTTC. Amino acid sequence: CSVDKFSKGYETQYF.

This clonotype was picked up a small number of times. The V and J genes are TRBV7-2 and TRBJ2-7, with D maybe TRBD1 (6 bases). V lost 1 base to trimming and J lost 3 bases, with 7 bases between them. The CDR3 has 13 residues. Germline V lookup: CDR1 SGHTA, CDR2 FQGNSA. In DNA form, the CDR3 reads TGTGCCAGCAGCTTAGGACAGGACTACGAGCAGTACGTC. Its translation is CASSLGQDYEQYV.

A few counts support this clonotype. V is TRBV3-1 and J is TRBJ2-5; 8 bases match TRBD2. V trimming: 0 bases; J trimming: 5 bases; junction bases outside the gene matches: 8. This CDR3 has 16 residues. Germline values: CDR1 LGHDT, CDR2 YNNKEL (reference sequence). The CDR3 bases are TGTGCCAGCAGCCAAGAGTCAGCGGGAGACAGGGAGACCCAGTACTTC. Protein: CASSQESAGDRETQYF.

As to this clonotype: The junction differs from germline at one of its ends, possibly a read error. The J gene is TRBJ2-1, the V gene TRBV19, with TRBD2 as a possible D gene (6 bases). The CDR3 sequence is 13 residues long. Per the germline V gene, CDR1 is LNHDA and CDR2 is SQIVND (reference sequence). CDR3 residues: CASRLAPYNVQFF. Here the CDR3 DNA reads TGTGCCAGTAGACTAGCTCCCTACAATGTGCAGTTCTTC.

CDR3 sequence: CASSLLGTNTGELFF. The DNA of the CDR3 is TGTGCCAGCAGCCTTCTGGGCACGAACACCGGGGAGCTGTTTTTT. V is TRBV3-1 and J is TRBJ2-2; no definite D call. The CDR3 is 15 residues long. Germline CDR1 and CDR2: LGHDT and YNNKEL (reference sequence). Trimming stripped 4 bases from V and 0 bases from J, with 9 bases between.

Ten or more counts support this clonotype. The chain employs TRBV9 and TRBJ2-2, with 7 bases fitting TRBD1. This CDR3 region has 16 residues. Germline-derived CDR1 and CDR2 are SGDLS and YYNGEE. Losses at the gene ends were 4 bases for V and 3 bases for J; bases not matched to a gene: 9. CDR3 loop: CASSHGTGDYTGELFF. The CDR3 nucleotides read TGTGCCAGCAGCCATGGAACAGGGGATTACACCGGGGAGCTGTTTTTT.

This clonotype occurred a few times. The rearrangement links TRBV20-1 to TRBJ2-2; 7 nucleotides match TRBD1. The J segment lost 2 bases and the V segment lost 5 bases, leaving 8 bases of the junction unmatched. The germline CDR1 and CDR2 sequences are DFQATT and SNEGSKA (reference sequence). CDR3 length: 15 amino acids. The CDR3 loop reads CSAGDSPINTGELFF. The CDR3 DNA is TGCAGTGCTGGGGACAGCCCAATTAACACCGGGGAGCTGTTTTTT.

The chain uses TRBV20-1 and TRBJ2-7, with a weak D call TRBD2 (5 bases). Germline V gene lookup returns CDR1 DFQATT and CDR2 SNEGSKA (reference sequence). Between the trimmed V and J ends, which lost 5 bases and 0 bases, there was a span of 14 bases. The CDR3 runs to 14 residues. The CDR3 protein is CSAPAGSFSYEQYF. DNA for the CDR3: TGCAGTGCTCCCGCGGGCAGCTTCTCCTACGAGCAGTACTTC.

This clonotype was seen a handful of times. A much larger clone is a single base away; this may be a read error. CDR3 sequence reads: CASSWGLADEQFF. The CDR3 bases are TGTGCCAGCAGCTGGGGACTAGCGGATGAGCAGTTCTTC. The genes are TRBV5-5 and TRBJ2-1; 11 nucleotides agree with TRBD2. The CDR3 runs to 13 residues. From germline, CDR1 is SGHKS and CDR2 YYEKEE (reference sequence). With 3 bases clipped from V and 8 bases from J, the junction kept 1 base outside the gene matches.

Many counts were recorded for this clonotype. The chain joins TRBV12-3 or TRBV12-4 to TRBJ2-2; D may be TRBD2 (5 bases). V lost 7 bases, J lost 3 bases, and 6 bases lay in between. The CDR3 spans 12 residues. CDR3 loop: CASMGDTGELFF. DNA of the CDR3: TGTGCCAGCATGGGAGACACCGGGGAGCTGTTTTTT.

This chain links TRBV20-1 with TRBJ1-5; the match to TRBD1 covers 10 bases. The CDR3 covers 15 residues. The V and J ends lost 5 bases and 6 bases, in that order; junction bases with no gene match: 10. Germline V CDR1 and CDR2: DFQATT, SNEGSKA (reference sequence). CDR3 loop: CSASRTGGVVQPQHF. The CDR3 DNA reads TGCAGTGCTTCCCGGACAGGGGGAGTTGTTCAGCCCCAGCATTTT.

Only a few counts were recorded for this clonotype. The rearrangement links TRBV10-2 to TRBJ2-1; maybe TRBD1 (6 bases). The CDR3 has 14 residues. Trimming removed 9 bases at V and 4 bases at J, with 16 bases between. In germline, CDR1 is WSHSY, CDR2 SAAADI. CDR3 sequence (DNA): TGCGCCAGTTTTGGGACACGTCAATACAATGAGCAGTTCTTC. Translating gives CASFGTRQYNEQFF.

The rearrangement links TRBV6-1 to TRBJ1-3; D call uncertain. The ends were cut back, 8 bases at V and 2 bases at J, with 16 bases in the middle. CDR3 length equals 15 residues. Germline V CDR1 and CDR2: MNHNS, SASEGT. The CDR3 loop reads CASRFERHAGNTIYF. In nucleotides, the CDR3 is TGTGCCAGCCGATTTGAACGTCACGCTGGAAACACCATATATTTT.

Only a few counts were recorded for this clonotype. The genes are TRBV10-3 and TRBJ2-3; 10 bases agree with TRBD2. Trimming at V came to 1 base and at J to 3 bases, leaving 7 bases not matched to a gene. Germline CDR1 reads ENHRY; CDR2 reads SYGVKD. The CDR3 is made up of 17 amino acids. CDR3 sequence reads: CAISEWELAGETDTQYF. The CDR3 DNA follows: TGTGCCATCAGTGAGTGGGAGCTAGCGGGAGAAACAGATACGCAGTATTTT.

CDR3 sequence reads: CASSRDDSPLHF. The CDR3 nucleotides read TGTGCCAGCAGCAGGGATGATTCACCCCTCCACTTT. The chain combines TRBV7-9 with TRBJ1-6; D gene unclear. With 5 bases removed from V and 8 bases from J, the gap between germline ends came to 7 bases. Per the germline V gene, CDR1 is SEHNR and CDR2 is FQNEAQ (reference sequence). The CDR3 is 12 amino acids.

This clonotype occurred many times. The chain recombines TRBV11-2 with TRBJ2-2, with a weak D call TRBD1 (6 bases). The V and J ends lost 1 base and 3 bases respectively, with 12 bases between them. The germline V gene encodes CDR1 SGHAT and CDR2 FQNNGV. This CDR3 is built from 16 residues. In nucleotides, the CDR3 is TGTGCCAGCAGCTTAGTTGGGGGCGCCTACACCGGGGAGCTGTTTTTT. Amino acid sequence: CASSLVGGAYTGELFF.

This clonotype was counted many times. The chain has TRBV4-2 and TRBJ1-2; D is undetermined. The CDR3 is made up of 15 amino acids. Germline CDR1 and CDR2: LGHNA and YNFKEQ. Trimming removed 0 bases at V and 4 bases at J, with 12 bases between. This CDR3 is CASSQDVTAGYGYTF. CDR3 sequence (DNA): TGTGCCAGCAGCCAAGATGTAACGGCAGGCTATGGCTACACCTTC.

CDR3 in amino acids: CASSSPGLAGRYNEQFF. The CDR3 DNA sequence: TGTGCCAGCAGCTCCCCGGGGCTAGCGGGACGTTACAATGAGCAGTTCTTC. J is TRBJ2-1 and V is TRBV7-9; 9 bases map to TRBD2. The CDR3 runs to 17 residues. V lost 4 bases to trimming and J lost 4 bases; unmatched junction nucleotides: 11. CDR1 is SEHNR, CDR2 FQNEAQ, per germline (reference sequence). Looking up the rest from reference TRBV7-9 and TRBJ2-1 gives the full variable domain: DTGVSQNPRHKITKRGQNVTFRCDPISEHNRLYWYRQTLGQGPEFLTYFQNEAQLEKSRLLSDRFSAERPKGSFSTLEIQRTEQGDSAMYLCASSSPGLAGRYNEQFFGPGTRLTVL.

J is TRBJ2-1 and V is TRBV2; 7 bases line up with TRBD1. The V segment lost 3 bases and the J segment 4 bases; nucleotides outside the gene matches: 9. Germline lookup yields CDR1 SNHLY and CDR2 FYNNEI. The CDR3 is made up of 16 amino acids. The DNA for the CDR3 is TGTGCCAGCAGTGACCCAGGACAGGTCCCTTACAATGAGCAGTTCTTC. Translating it yields CASSDPGQVPYNEQFF.

A few counts support this clonotype. CDR3 protein: CASSPLDVSTDTQYF. Written as DNA, the CDR3 is TGCGCCAGCAGCCCCTTGGACGTGAGCACAGATACGCAGTATTTT. This chain connects TRBV4-1 to TRBJ2-3; D gene unclear. Trimming took 4 bases from V and 0 from J, leaving 11 bases between them. Germline V gene sequence: CDR1 MGHRA, CDR2 YSYEKL. The CDR3 loop spans 15 amino acids.

This clonotype was detected a few times. The chain joins TRBV6-2 or TRBV6-3 to TRBJ2-4; D not resolved. V shed 5 bases and J shed 0 bases, with 20 bases lying between them. Germline values: CDR1 MNHEY, CDR2 SVGEGT. CDR3 length: 18 residues. CDR3 region: CASSPGFGSAVAKNIQYF. The CDR3 DNA is TGTGCCAGCAGTCCCGGTTTCGGATCAGCTGTAGCCAAAAACATTCAGTACTTC.

In its sample, this clonotype was seen a few times. This chain joins TRBV14 and TRBJ2-2; D not resolved. Trimming stripped 0 bases from V and 3 bases from J, with 2 bases between. There are 13 residues in the CDR3. Germline V gene sequence: CDR1 SGHDN, CDR2 FVKESK. The CDR3 nucleotides are TGTGCCAGCAGCCAAGAGTACACCGGGGAGCTGTTTTTT. This codes for CASSQEYTGELFF.

The chain carries TRBV5-1 and TRBJ1-1; TRBD1 agrees at 7 bases. V dropped 0 bases and J dropped 11; count of bases not matched to a gene: 13. From germline, CDR1 is SGHRS and CDR2 YFSETQ. This CDR3 is 15 amino acids long. CDR3 sequence (DNA): TGCGCCAGCAGCTTGGCCGCCCAGACAGGGACTAGTGCTTTCTTT. This sequence encodes CASSLAAQTGTSAFF.

This chain links TRBV5-6 with TRBJ1-4, with D possibly TRBD1 on 5 matching bases. Trimming left V 4 bases short and J 7 bases short, with 17 bases between. Germline-derived CDR1 and CDR2 are SGHDT and YYEEEE. The CDR3 loop spans 15 amino acids. The CDR3 DNA reads TGTGCCAGCAGCAAATCCGGGACTAGGGGTGAAAAACTGTTTTTT. It is translated as CASSKSGTRGEKLFF.

The chain joins TRBV12-3 or TRBV12-4 to TRBJ2-3; TRBD2 agrees at 8 bases. V trimming: 6 bases; J trimming: 0 bases; junction bases outside the gene matches: 5. The CDR3 runs 15 residues. Written as DNA, the CDR3 is TGTGCCAGCAGCATAAGCGGGAGTAGCACAGATACGCAGTATTTT. Its translation is CASSISGSSTDTQYF.